This passage covers 5 T cell receptor beta chains from one sample sequenced in a study of technical replicates of blood from a few donors. Sequencing was performed with immunoSEQ multiplex PCR; in TCRdb, only in-frame clones are kept and a portion is missing. This table holds 87,000 or so clones, approximately 95% found once. Sequences were obtained from T cells isolated from PBMCs. The receptors shown here come from a human donor in good health.

The chain carries TRBV6-5 and TRBJ1-5; 7 nucleotides line up with TRBD1. The CDR3 loop spans 14 amino acids. Germline lookup yields CDR1 MNHEY and CDR2 SVGAGI. The ends lost 2 bases at V and 5 bases at J; junction bases unmatched: 3. The CDR3 DNA reads TGTGCCAGCAGTTACACCGACAGGGATCAGCCCCAGCATTTT. It encodes CASSYTDRDQPQHF.

V and J are TRBV28 and TRBJ2-7; D unclear. The CDR3 totals 11 residues. Trimming cost V 5 bases and J 7 bases, with 9 bases left between them. Looked up from germline, CDR1 is MDHEN and CDR2 is SYDVKM. The CDR3 DNA is TGTGCCAGCAGTCCCTTCGGTGAGCAGTACTTC. Its translation is CASSPFGEQYF. Full variable domain (rest looked up from reference TRBV28 and TRBJ2-7): DVKVTQSSRYLVKRTGEKVFLECVQDMDHENMFWYRQDPGLGLRLIYFSYDVKMKEKGDIPEGYSVSREKKERFSLILESASTNQTSMYLCASSPFGEQYFGPGTRLTVT.

The V call is TRBV29-1, the J call TRBJ2-7; 10 nucleotides match TRBD1. This CDR3 contains 13 residues. The V gene's germline CDR1 is SQVTM and CDR2 ANQGSEA. The junction had 6 bases not matched to a gene; V was cut back by 7 bases and J by 3 bases. As DNA, the CDR3 is TGCAGCGCTACCGGGACAGGGGTCTACGAGCAGTACTTC. Translating gives CSATGTGVYEQYF.

This clone has more than one count but fewer than ten. The CDR3 region has the DNA TGTGCCAGTAGTTACAGCAACTATGGCTACACCTTC. Translated: CASSYSNYGYTF. V is TRBV19 and J is TRBJ1-2; D gene unclear. This CDR3 contains 12 residues. Trimming removed 5 bases at V and 2 bases at J, with 6 bases between. Looked up from germline, CDR1 is LNHDA and CDR2 is SQIVND (reference sequence).

This chain connects TRBV5-1 to TRBJ2-7; D possibly corresponds to TRBD1 (6 bases). The germline CDR1 and CDR2 sequences are SGHRS and YFSETQ. The CDR3 loop spans 13 amino acids. Deletions cut 4 bases from V and 3 bases from J, with 11 bases between. The CDR3 DNA is TGCGCCAGCAGCCAGGACAGCTACTACGAGCAGTACTTC. This sequence encodes CASSQDSYYEQYF.